Below, 16 T cell receptor beta chains from the same sample are listed, as sequenced in a study of breast tumors, draining lymph nodes, adjacent tissues. A single record per CDR3 protein comes from TCRdb applying MiXCR to the multiplex PCR reads. The table includes about 230,000 distinct CDR3 sequences, about 30% detected once. Axillary draining lymph nodes of breast cancer patients supplied the node samples. The source material was axillary lymph node tissue. These receptors were taken from a female donor with breast cancer. Some clones in this sample may be carry-over from other donors' samples.

About this clonotype itself: An end of the junction does not agree with germline; a read error may underlie this. J is TRBJ1-2 and V is TRBV7-9; 7 nucleotides align to TRBD1. Germline values: CDR1 SEHNR, CDR2 FQNEAQ (reference sequence). This CDR3 comprises 13 residues. The CDR3 sequence: CASSRTGLHGYTF. The CDR3 bases are TGTGCCAGCAGCCGGACAGGCTTGCATGGTTACACCTTC.

The rearrangement links TRBV29-1 to TRBJ2-5; 10 positions agree with TRBD2. CDR3 size: 12 residues. From germline, CDR1 is SQVTM and CDR2 ANQGSEA. The V gene end was trimmed by 7 bases and the J gene end by 4 bases; junction bases not matched to a gene: 3. This chain's CDR3 is CSGRLAGETQYF. The CDR3 coding sequence is TGCAGCGGACGACTAGCGGGAGAGACCCAGTACTTC.

This chain links TRBV11-2 with TRBJ2-1; 8 positions agree with TRBD1. This CDR3 region has 14 residues. Germline V CDR1 and CDR2: SGHAT, FQNNGV. With V trimmed by 6 bases and J by 6 bases, 7 bases remained unmatched. The DNA for the CDR3 is TGTGCCAGCAGGAGACAGGGGACCTCCAATGAGCAGTTCTTC. It codes for CASRRQGTSNEQFF. Looking up the rest from reference TRBV11-2 and TRBJ2-1 gives the full variable domain: EAGVAQSPRYKIIEKRQSVAFWCNPISGHATLYWYQQILGQGPKLLIQFQNNGVVDDSQLPKDRFSAERLKGVDSTLKIQPAKLEDSAVYLCASRRQGTSNEQFFGPGTRLTVL.

V gene TRBV18 combines with J gene TRBJ1-5; 10 bases fit TRBD1. The CDR3 spans 15 residues. The V gene end was trimmed by 2 bases and the J gene end by 5 bases; junction bases not matched to a gene: 3. CDR1 KGHSH and CDR2 LQKENI come from the germline V gene. The chain's CDR3 is CASSPSGTGDQPQHF. The CDR3 nucleotides read TGTGCCAGCTCACCATCCGGGACAGGGGATCAGCCCCAGCATTTT.

The chain combines TRBV20-1 with TRBJ2-6; D possibly corresponds to TRBD2 (5 bases). CDR3 size: 15 residues. From germline, CDR1 is DFQATT and CDR2 SNEGSKA (reference sequence). V lost 1 base, J lost 2 bases, and 9 bases lay in between. Here the CDR3 reads CSARVTGTGANVLTF. In DNA form, the CDR3 reads TGCAGTGCTAGAGTCACGGGAACTGGGGCCAACGTCCTGACTTTC.

The V gene is TRBV5-1, the J gene TRBJ2-6; D not certain. Germline V gene lookup returns CDR1 SGHRS and CDR2 YFSETQ. The V and J ends lost 2 bases and 4 bases respectively, with 10 bases between them. The CDR3 consists of 15 residues. The DNA of the CDR3 is TGCGCCAGCAGCTTAGCGCGCCTCGGGGCCAACGTCCTGACTTTC. Translation: CASSLARLGANVLTF. Combining the CDR3 with reference TRBV5-1 and TRBJ2-6 gives the whole variable domain KAGVTQTPRYLIKTRGQQVTLSCSPISGHRSVSWYQQTPGQGLQFLFEYFSETQRNKGNFPGRFSGRQFSNSRSEMNVSTLELGDSALYLCASSLARLGANVLTFGAGSRLTVL.

The V call is TRBV27, the J call TRBJ2-7; D is ambiguous. V shed 2 bases and J shed 2 bases, with 25 bases lying between them. Germline CDR1 and CDR2: MNHEY and SMNVEV (reference sequence). The CDR3 length is 19 residues. CDR3 sequence: CASSLKSVGRSSKTYEQYF. CDR3 sequence (DNA): TGTGCCAGCAGTTTAAAATCGGTGGGTCGGTCCAGCAAAACCTACGAGCAGTACTTC.

The chain carries TRBV5-1 and TRBJ2-3, with 14 nucleotides matching TRBD2. CDR1 and CDR2 (germline): SGHRS, YFSETQ. CDR3 length equals 16 residues. V shed 4 bases, J shed 3 bases, and the junction held 4 bases outside the gene matches. CDR3 DNA sequence: TGCGCCAGCAGCCAGGGACTAGCGGGAGTTACAGATACGCAGTATTTT. Residues: CASSQGLAGVTDTQYF.

In its sample, this clonotype was seen a few times. V and J are TRBV27 and TRBJ2-1, with D tentatively TRBD2 (5 bases). V was pared by 5 bases and J by 0 bases, with 17 bases between. This CDR3 is built from 17 residues. From germline, CDR1 is MNHEY and CDR2 SMNVEV (reference sequence). The CDR3 loop is CASSPSLAGLSYNEQFF. In DNA form, the CDR3 reads TGTGCCAGCAGTCCCTCACTTGCGGGCCTCTCCTACAATGAGCAGTTCTTC.

Note on this clonotype: This is likely a read error, given that the CDR3 carries no conserved phenylalanine or tryptophan at its end. The gene calls are TRBV18 and TRBJ1-2, with D unclear. CDR1 is KGHSH and CDR2 is LQKENI in the germline V gene. The V and J ends lost 2 bases and 6 bases respectively, with 4 bases between them. The CDR3 contains 11 residues. In DNA form, the CDR3 reads TGTGCCAGCTCACCAGGGAATGGCTACACCCTC. The encoded protein is CASSPGNGYTL.

This clonotype was observed many times. The chain has TRBV7-9 and TRBJ2-7, with a possible D match to TRBD2 (6 bases). This CDR3 is 16 amino acids long. The germline gives CDR1 SEHNR, CDR2 FQNEAQ (reference sequence). The V end was cut by 5 bases, the J end by 0 bases, with 17 bases between. CDR3 region: CASSPLTSRSSYEQYF. The DNA for the CDR3 is TGTGCCAGCAGCCCTCTCACTAGCCGGAGCTCCTACGAGCAGTACTTC.

This clonotype was counted a few times. This clone may be a read error of a much larger clone one base away. This chain uses TRBV5-6 with TRBJ1-2; TRBD1 matches 7 bases. With V trimmed by 8 bases and J by 8 bases, 12 bases remained unmatched. The CDR3 is made up of 13 amino acids. Per germline, CDR1 SGHDT and CDR2 YYEEEE. The CDR3 sequence: CASDGDRARGYTF. The CDR3 DNA reads TGTGCCAGTGATGGGGACAGAGCACGGGGCTACACCTTC.

This clonotype was seen repeatedly, ten times or more. V usage is TRBV20-1 and J usage is TRBJ2-5; 8 bases align to TRBD2. The V gene's germline CDR1 is DFQATT and CDR2 SNEGSKA (reference sequence). Trimming cost V 0 bases and J 3 bases; bases outside gene matches: 9. The CDR3 consists of 16 residues. Here the CDR3 reads CSARDPSGSRKETQYF. The CDR3 coding sequence is TGCAGTGCTAGAGATCCTAGCGGGTCCCGAAAAGAGACCCAGTACTTC.

In regard to this clonotype: At one end, the junction sequence differs from germline, possibly due to a read error. The chain uses TRBV9 and TRBJ1-2; D gene unclear. Germline CDR1 reads SGDLS; CDR2 reads YYNGEE. The CDR3 totals 15 residues. In nucleotides, the CDR3 is TGTGCCAGCAGCGTAGATCCCGACACTAACTATGGCTCCACCTTC. Protein product: CASSVDPDTNYGSTF.

At least ten counts were recorded for this clonotype. The chain employs TRBV24-1 and TRBJ2-1; 9 nucleotides match TRBD1. The CDR3 runs to 14 residues. Germline values: CDR1 KGHDR, CDR2 SFDVKD. Losses at the gene ends were 7 bases for V and 6 bases for J; bases not matched to a gene: 6. The DNA of the CDR3 is TGTGCCACCAGCCCACAGGGGGCGGGCAATGAGCAGTTCTTC. Translated: CATSPQGAGNEQFF.

V usage is TRBV7-8 and J usage is TRBJ2-7, with D perhaps being TRBD1 or TRBD2 (7 bases each). This CDR3 is built from 16 residues. Trimming shortened V by 4 bases and J by 1 base, and 17 bases separated the two germline ends. Per germline, CDR1 SGHVS and CDR2 FQNEAQ. The CDR3 DNA reads as TGTGCCAGCAGCTCGGGACAGCGGGGCCTGTCCTACGAGCAGTACTTC. Translating gives CASSSGQRGLSYEQYF.